This T cell receptor beta chain was observed in a study of PD-1 blockade in classical Hodgkin lymphoma. The CDR3 length is 17 residues. V gave up 5 bases and J gave up 6 bases, with 22 bases separating them. Germline lookup yields CDR1 LGHNA and CDR2 YNFKEQ. All the patients suffered relapse after autologous stem cell transplantation, and brentuximab vedotin exposure differed. Measured with immunoSEQ multiplex PCR; TCRdb has only the in-frame clones, and not every one. The profile covers about 100,000 clones, with around four fifths appearing a single time and less than 15% taken by the ten largest. The receptor's source is a human donor with classical Hodgkin lymphoma. The source material was peripheral blood mononuclear cells (PBMCs), sampled at baseline. V is TRBV4-2 and J is TRBJ2-2; D is possibly TRBD1 or TRBD2 (5 bases each). The CDR3 is CASSTDPGPRPPGELFF. The CDR3 DNA is TGTGCCAGCAGCACCGACCCGGGACCGAGGCCCCCCGGGGAGCTGTTTTTT.